Below are 29 T cell receptor beta chains sequenced from a single sample in a study of cytomegalovirus exposure and HLA in healthy donors. PCR used 60 Vbeta primers and 13 Jbeta primers. This table comes from immunoSEQ multiplex PCR, and its TCRdb copy is limited to in-frame clones, with some not included. The data contain 65,000 to 85,000 clones, 72% of them singletons. Sequencing used PBMCs. Source of these receptors: a man aged 55 to 70 in good health and CMV-seropositive.

The chain combines TRBV27 with TRBJ2-1, with 15 bases aligning to TRBD2. The CDR3 is made up of 13 amino acids. CDR1 is MNHEY and CDR2 is SMNVEV in the germline V gene (reference sequence). V lost 8 bases, J lost 8 bases, and 1 base stayed unmatched. In DNA, the CDR3 is TGTGCCAGCGGACTAGCGGGAGGGTATGAGCAGTTCTTC. Its protein product is CASGLAGGYEQFF.

The chain combines TRBV18 with TRBJ2-3, with 9 bases lining up with TRBD1. Germline V gene sequence: CDR1 KGHSH, CDR2 LQKENI. The V gene end was trimmed by 5 bases and the J gene end by 2 bases; junction bases not matched to a gene: 8. This CDR3 contains 16 residues. The CDR3 is CASSSRDRDITDTQYF. The CDR3 DNA sequence: TGTGCCAGCTCATCCCGGGACAGGGATATCACAGATACGCAGTATTTT. The full variable domain, with the rest looked up from reference TRBV18 and TRBJ2-3, is NAGVMQNPRHLVRRRGQEARLRCSPMKGHSHVYWYRQLPEEGLKFMVYLQKENIIDESGMPKERFSAEFPKEGPSILRIQQVVRGDSAAYFCASSSRDRDITDTQYFGPGTRLTVL.

The J gene is TRBJ2-3, the V gene TRBV6-5, with D maybe TRBD1 (6 bases). Looked up from germline, CDR1 is MNHEY and CDR2 is SVGAGI. Deletions cut 9 bases from V and 3 bases from J, with 7 bases between. The CDR3 consists of 11 residues. CDR3 nucleotide sequence: TGTGCCAGACAGGGAACAGATACGCAGTATTTT. Protein product: CARQGTDTQYF.

This clone was detected only a few times. The CDR3 here is CASSFYGTTSVNEQFF. The DNA of the CDR3 is TGCGCCAGCAGCTTTTATGGGACTACCTCCGTCAATGAGCAGTTCTTC. This chain connects TRBV5-1 to TRBJ2-1; TRBD2 matches 7 bases. Germline V gives CDR1 SGHRS, CDR2 YFSETQ. Losses at the gene ends were 2 bases for V and 6 bases for J; bases not matched to a gene: 11. The CDR3 is 16 amino acids.

This clone was seen a few times. The V and J genes are TRBV29-1 and TRBJ2-1, with 11 bases matching TRBD2. J was trimmed by 0 bases and V by 8 bases; bases with no gene match: 6. This CDR3 contains 15 residues. Germline CDR1 SQVTM, CDR2 ANQGSEA. The CDR3 spells CSTRLAGSSYNEQFF. The DNA for the CDR3 is TGCAGCACGCGACTAGCGGGGAGCTCCTACAATGAGCAGTTCTTC.

The rearrangement joins TRBV25-1 to TRBJ1-4; D not certain. V lost 4 bases and J lost 8, with 17 bases in between. There are 15 residues in the CDR3. The germline gives CDR1 MGHDK, CDR2 SYGVNS. CDR3: CASSGRGGREEKLFF. DNA for the CDR3: TGTGCCAGCAGTGGGCGAGGAGGCCGGGAGGAAAAACTGTTTTTT.

The chain has TRBV6-4 and TRBJ1-2, with D possibly being TRBD1 (6 bases). This CDR3 comprises 14 residues. Trimming took 2 bases from V and 3 from J, leaving 10 bases between them. Germline V gene lookup returns CDR1 MRHNA and CDR2 SNTAGT. The chain's CDR3 is CASSDGTGHYGYTF. CDR3 DNA: TGTGCCAGCAGTGACGGCACAGGGCACTATGGCTACACCTTC.

This clone showed up just a few times. The chain combines TRBV5-1 with TRBJ2-2; 8 nucleotides align to TRBD1. The CDR3 runs to 15 residues. CDR1 and CDR2 (germline): SGHRS, YFSETQ. V gave up 2 bases and J gave up 5 bases; unmatched junction bases: 5. The CDR3 reads CASSFGDRGTGELFF. In DNA, the CDR3 is TGCGCCAGCAGCTTTGGAGACAGGGGAACCGGGGAGCTGTTTTTT. The full variable domain, its missing parts supplied by reference TRBV5-1 and TRBJ2-2, is KAGVTQTPRYLIKTRGQQVTLSCSPISGHRSVSWYQQTPGQGLQFLFEYFSETQRNKGNFPGRFSGRQFSNSRSEMNVSTLELGDSALYLCASSFGDRGTGELFFGEGSRLTVL.

CDR3 DNA: TGTGCCAGCAGTTCCATCGGGACAGGCCAAGAGACCCAGTACTTC. It codes for CASSSIGTGQETQYF. The chain links TRBV27 to TRBJ2-5, with TRBD1 matching 8 bases. The germline gives CDR1 MNHEY, CDR2 SMNVEV (reference sequence). Losses at the gene ends were 4 bases for V and 1 base for J; bases not matched to a gene: 5. The CDR3 has 15 amino acids.

This sequence joins TRBV25-1 and TRBJ2-5; TRBD2 agrees at 8 bases. V trimming: 6 bases; J trimming: 2 bases; junction bases outside the gene matches: 8. Germline CDR1 is MGHDK and CDR2 is SYGVNS. There are 15 residues in the CDR3. This CDR3 is CASSPTSGPQETQYF. CDR3 sequence (DNA): TGTGCCAGCAGCCCTACTAGCGGCCCACAAGAGACCCAGTACTTC.

The chain uses TRBV30 and TRBJ2-7, with D possibly TRBD2 on 6 matching bases. V lost 2 bases, J lost 5 bases, and 10 bases lay in between. The CDR3 totals 12 residues. Germline CDR1 GTSNPN, CDR2 SVGIG (reference sequence). The CDR3 protein is CAWSRGWHEQYF. As DNA, the CDR3 is TGTGCCTGGAGTCGGGGGTGGCACGAGCAGTACTTC.

Only a few counts were recorded for this clone. The chain uses TRBV5-5 and TRBJ2-7, with D perhaps TRBD2 (6 bases). The CDR3 consists of 15 residues. Germline loops: CDR1 SGHKS, CDR2 YYEKEE (reference sequence). Trimming left V 4 bases short and J 4 bases short, with 18 bases between. CDR3 region: CASSGGISPVYEQYF. CDR3 nucleotides: TGTGCCAGCAGCGGCGGGATCTCCCCCGTTTACGAGCAGTACTTC.

The chain joins TRBV28 to TRBJ2-7; D is possibly TRBD1 (5 bases). The V end lost 4 bases, the J end lost 0 bases, and 10 bases lay between the germline ends. The length of the CDR3 is 14 residues. Germline values: CDR1 MDHEN, CDR2 SYDVKM. The CDR3: CASSSPGNSYEQYF. CDR3 DNA sequence: TGTGCCAGCAGTTCTCCAGGGAACTCCTACGAGCAGTACTTC.

This chain uses TRBV30 with TRBJ1-3; D is unclear. The CDR3 extends over 14 amino acids. Looked up from germline, CDR1 is GTSNPN and CDR2 is SVGIG (reference sequence). Between the trimmed V and J ends, which lost 0 bases and 1 base, there was a span of 7 bases. CDR3 sequence: CAWSVPGSGNTIYF. In DNA form, the CDR3 reads TGTGCCTGGAGTGTACCAGGTTCTGGAAACACCATATATTTT.

This CDR3 reads CSGTASGGRSEQFF. DNA of the CDR3: TGCAGCGGGACGGCTAGCGGGGGGAGATCTGAGCAGTTCTTC. This chain links TRBV29-1 with TRBJ2-1; 11 bases are shared with TRBD2. CDR1 is SQVTM and CDR2 is ANQGSEA in the germline V gene. This CDR3 is 14 amino acids long. V trimming: 7 bases; J trimming: 9 bases; junction bases outside the gene matches: 11.

The chain carries TRBV6-1 and TRBJ1-6, with D perhaps TRBD1 (5 bases). In germline, CDR1 is MNHNS, CDR2 SASEGT. The CDR3 extends over 13 amino acids. Trimming pared 8 bases from V and 8 bases from J, leaving 13 bases between. CDR3 sequence reads: CASEGAMDSPLHF. As DNA, the CDR3 is TGTGCCAGCGAAGGGGCTATGGATTCACCCCTCCACTTT.

In this sample, this clone turned up a few times. This chain uses TRBV10-3 with TRBJ1-2; D is perhaps TRBD1 (5 bases). The CDR3 totals 14 residues. The V gene lost 6 bases and the J gene lost 0 bases, with 11 bases spanning the gap. Germline lookup yields CDR1 ENHRY and CDR2 SYGVKD. The CDR3 sequence: CAISQGLSNYGYTF. The DNA for the CDR3 is TGTGCCATCAGCCAGGGACTCTCTAACTATGGCTACACCTTC.

This clone was observed at least ten times. The rearrangement uses TRBV4-1 and TRBJ1-1; 10 positions agree with TRBD1. Germline CDR1 MGHRA, CDR2 YSYEKL. The CDR3 consists of 18 residues. V lost 2 bases and J lost 3; bases outside the gene matches: 12. The CDR3: CASSQPWDRGDFYTEAFF. The CDR3 DNA sequence: TGCGCCAGCAGCCAACCTTGGGACAGGGGCGATTTCTACACTGAAGCTTTCTTT.

The rearrangement uses TRBV5-4 and TRBJ2-5, with a weak D call TRBD2 (6 bases). This CDR3 has 14 amino acids. Germline V gene data show CDR1 as SGHNT and CDR2 as YYREEE (reference sequence). Trimming took off 1 base at V and 2 bases at J, with 9 bases between the two ends. CDR3 sequence reads: CASSLFGRQETQYF. The CDR3 nucleotides are TGTGCCAGCAGCTTGTTCGGGAGACAAGAGACCCAGTACTTC.

This clone turned up a few times. The rearrangement joins TRBV29-1 to TRBJ2-7, with a weak D call TRBD1 (6 bases). The germline V and J ends were trimmed by 3 bases and 2 bases, with 14 bases remaining between them. Germline V gene lookup returns CDR1 SQVTM and CDR2 ANQGSEA. This CDR3 spans 14 amino acids. The CDR3 DNA reads TGCAGCGTTGACGAGCAGGGGACGGCCTACGAGCAGTACTTC. Protein: CSVDEQGTAYEQYF.

DNA for the CDR3: TGTGCCAGCAGTGTGACAGGGGTCGAGCAGTACTTC. Translating it yields CASSVTGVEQYF. The V call is TRBV6-5, the J call TRBJ2-7, with 8 bases lining up with TRBD1. Germline values: CDR1 MNHEY, CDR2 SVGAGI. This CDR3 has 12 amino acids. The ends lost 5 bases at V and 6 bases at J; junction bases unmatched: 3.

This chain uses TRBV5-6 with TRBJ2-3, with D perhaps TRBD2 (5 bases). The V gene's germline CDR1 is SGHDT and CDR2 YYEEEE. There are 15 residues in the CDR3. V lost 4 bases to trimming and J lost 0 bases, with 12 bases between them. DNA for the CDR3: TGTGCCAGCAGCCGAGGACTCGCTAGCACAGATACGCAGTATTTT. Its translation is CASSRGLASTDTQYF.

The V gene is TRBV27, the J gene TRBJ1-1; D is undetermined. V was pared by 5 bases and J by 10 bases, with 20 bases between. Germline values: CDR1 MNHEY, CDR2 SMNVEV (reference sequence). This CDR3 is 14 amino acids long. The chain's CDR3 is CASSTHEGAGRAFF. The CDR3 DNA follows: TGTGCCAGCAGTACCCACGAGGGTGCGGGTAGAGCTTTCTTT.

The chain combines TRBV6-1 with TRBJ1-2, with D uncertain. The V end lost 0 bases, the J end lost 2 bases, and 13 bases lay between the germline ends. The CDR3 totals 16 residues. Germline CDR1 reads MNHNS; CDR2 reads SASEGT. The CDR3 DNA sequence: TGTGCCAGCAGTGAAGCGCTTTCCAGTCCCAACTATGGCTACACCTTC. Encoded protein: CASSEALSSPNYGYTF.

The chain uses TRBV5-5 and TRBJ2-7, with 8 positions matching TRBD1. In germline, CDR1 is SGHKS, CDR2 YYEKEE (reference sequence). The CDR3 extends over 15 amino acids. V dropped 0 bases and J dropped 3; count of bases not matched to a gene: 5. The CDR3 sequence: CASSLVQGAIYEQYF. The CDR3 DNA sequence: TGTGCCAGCAGCTTGGTCCAGGGGGCTATCTACGAGCAGTACTTC.

V is TRBV19 and J is TRBJ2-7; a possible D gene is TRBD1 (5 bases). Trimming removed 1 base at V and 4 bases at J, with 11 bases between. In germline, CDR1 is LNHDA, CDR2 SQIVND (reference sequence). CDR3 length equals 14 residues. The CDR3: CASSIGQGAYEQYF. The CDR3, as DNA: TGTGCCAGTAGTATAGGGCAGGGTGCTTACGAGCAGTACTTC.

The chain links TRBV27 to TRBJ2-1, with 8 bases identical to TRBD2. Germline CDR1 reads MNHEY; CDR2 reads SMNVEV (reference sequence). The V segment lost 0 bases and the J segment 8 bases; nucleotides outside the gene matches: 9. The CDR3 totals 16 residues. CDR3 DNA: TGTGCCAGCAGTTTATCATCCGGGACTAGTTATTATGAGCAGTTCTTC. Its translation: CASSLSSGTSYYEQFF.

This sequence joins TRBV5-6 and TRBJ1-5, with unresolved D. Deletions cut 0 bases from V and 2 bases from J, with 6 bases between. Looked up from germline, CDR1 is SGHDT and CDR2 is YYEEEE. CDR3 length: 14 residues. The DNA for the CDR3 is TGTGCCAGCAGCTTGGGTCCGGGCAATCAGCCCCAGCATTTT. Translation gives CASSLGPGNQPQHF. The full variable domain, its missing parts supplied by reference TRBV5-6 and TRBJ1-5, is DAGVTQSPTHLIKTRGQQVTLRCSPKSGHDTVSWYQQALGQGPQFIFQYYEEEERQRGNFPDRFSGHQFPNYSSELNVNALLLGDSALYLCASSLGPGNQPQHFGDGTRLSIL.

In this sample, this clone turned up once. The chain is built from TRBV29-1 and TRBJ2-5; 8 bases are a match to TRBD1. There are 15 residues in the CDR3. Germline trimming cut 0 bases from V and 10 bases from J; bases unmatched to any gene: 13. CDR1 and CDR2 from the germline V gene are SQVTM and ANQGSEA. CDR3 protein: CSVEDRQGAGRGQYF. The CDR3, as DNA: TGCAGCGTTGAAGATCGTCAGGGGGCCGGCCGGGGCCAGTACTTC.